This entry features one TCR beta chain sequence. Repertoires were generated with immunoSEQ multiplex PCR, while TCRdb's copy carries only in-frame clones and drops some. This repertoire shows around 100,000 clones, around 90% found once; its top ten account for 2% to 2.5%. Trimming cost V 0 bases and J 1 base, with 15 bases left between them. The CDR3 has 17 residues. Germline lookup yields CDR1 SGHRS and CDR2 YFSETQ. The sample comes from a study of blood T cell repertoires in COVID-19. The overall study: From the United States, Italy and Spain came samples of acute and convalescent COVID-19. PBMCs, B-cell-depleted T cells, or T cells provided the cDNA or gDNA that made up the material.

The chain is built from TRBV5-1 and TRBJ2-3; D is possibly TRBD1 (7 bases). The TCR originated in a man aged 50 to 60 with active COVID-19. The sequenced sample was peripheral blood. In DNA form, the CDR3 reads TGCGCCAGCAGCTTGGCCCTCCAGGGGGGCCGCACAGATACGCAGTATTTT. This codes for CASSLALQGGRTDTQYF.